The 32 T cell receptor beta chains below were found in one sample sequenced in a study of blood T cell repertoires in COVID-19. The protocol was immunoSEQ multiplex PCR, while the TCRdb copy is restricted to in-frame clones and leaves out a portion. The profile shows almost 500,000 clones, less than 90% of them singletons. The sample consisted of PBMCs or T cells enriched from blood (not recorded which). These TCRs come from an older woman who had recovered from COVID-19.

The gene calls are TRBV24-1 and TRBJ2-7; the D gene is possibly TRBD1 (6 bases). V was cut by 1 base and J by 4 bases, with 7 bases left in between. The germline CDR1 and CDR2 sequences are KGHDR and SFDVKD. This CDR3 is built from 13 residues. The CDR3 coding sequence is TGTGCCACCAGTGATTTCAGGGGTTACGAGCAGTACGTC. Its translation is CATSDFRGYEQYV.

The chain couples TRBV2 to TRBJ1-1, with 7 nucleotides matching TRBD1. V shed 8 bases and J 4 bases; nucleotides not matched to a gene: 19. The germline CDR1 and CDR2 sequences are SNHLY and FYNNEI. The CDR3 sequence is 17 residues long. CDR3 sequence reads: CASPKLDRIFGSTEAFF. Here the CDR3 DNA reads TGTGCCAGCCCTAAACTGGACAGGATTTTCGGGAGCACTGAAGCTTTCTTT.

This chain links TRBV21-1 with TRBJ1-5; TRBD1, as called in the table, went unchecked against the DNA. TRBV21-1 is a pseudogene segment. The CDR3 is 15 residues long. CDR3 residues: CASSKEGHSNQPQHF. In nucleotides, the CDR3 is TGTGCCAGCAGCAAAGAGGGACATAGCAATCAGCCCCAGCATTTT.

This chain joins TRBV10-3 and TRBJ1-1, with 9 bases fitting TRBD1. Trimming took 2 bases from V and 3 from J; bases not matched to a gene: 7. The CDR3 runs 16 residues. Germline V gene sequence: CDR1 ENHRY, CDR2 SYGVKD. The CDR3 is CAISETRQGVDTEAFF. DNA of the CDR3: TGTGCCATCAGTGAGACCCGACAGGGGGTAGACACTGAAGCTTTCTTT.

The J gene is TRBJ2-3, the V gene TRBV5-1; 8 positions match TRBD2. Germline-derived CDR1 and CDR2 are SGHRS and YFSETQ. The V gene end was trimmed by 4 bases and the J gene end by 2 bases; junction bases not matched to a gene: 6. This CDR3 has 15 residues. CDR3 protein: CASSPLAGTTDTQYF. The DNA of the CDR3 is TGCGCCAGCAGCCCGTTAGCGGGGACCACAGATACGCAGTATTTT.

The chain uses TRBV29-1 and TRBJ1-2; tentative D call: TRBD1 (6 bases). V lost 4 bases and J lost 5, with 17 bases in between. Germline CDR1 SQVTM, CDR2 ANQGSEA. The CDR3 is 14 amino acids. CDR3 coding DNA: TGCAGCGTTGTTACCCGGCAGGGGAAATATGGCTACACCTTC. Translation: CSVVTRQGKYGYTF. The full variable domain, with the rest looked up from reference TRBV29-1 and TRBJ1-2, is SAVISQKPSRDICQRGTSLTIQCQVDSQVTMMFWYRQQPGQSLTLIATANQGSEATYESGFVIDKFPISRPNLTFSTLTVSNMSPEDSSIYLCSVVTRQGKYGYTFGSGTRLTVV.

The chain uses TRBV7-2 and TRBJ2-4; TRBD2 aligns across 8 bases. Germline V gene sequence: CDR1 SGHTA, CDR2 FQGNSA. With 1 base clipped from V and 1 base from J, the junction kept 9 bases outside the gene matches. This CDR3 contains 18 residues. CDR3 coding DNA: TGTGCCAGCAGCTTAGTCACGGGGGGGCCACAGGCCAAAAACATTCAGTACTTC. Protein sequence: CASSLVTGGPQAKNIQYF.

There are a few counts of this clone. The rearrangement links TRBV6-5 to TRBJ1-2, with unresolved D. From germline, CDR1 is MNHEY and CDR2 SVGAGI. Trimming shortened V by 6 bases and J by 1 base, and 12 bases separated the two germline ends. CDR3 length equals 14 residues. DNA for the CDR3: TGTGCCAGCAGCATTACTCGTCTTAACTATGGCTACACCTTC. Translated, it gives CASSITRLNYGYTF.

The chain has TRBV2 and TRBJ1-2; D is unclear. The germline V and J ends were trimmed by 2 bases and 1 base, with 8 bases remaining between them. The CDR3 has 14 residues. Germline values: CDR1 SNHLY, CDR2 FYNNEI. The CDR3 coding sequence is TGTGCCAGCAGTGAAAGGCGAGGTAACTATGGCTACACCTTC. It translates to CASSERRGNYGYTF.

This CDR3 reads CASSSDRLDGYTF. The CDR3 DNA reads TGTGCCAGCAGTTCGGACAGATTAGATGGCTACACCTTC. The genes are TRBV27 and TRBJ1-2, with a possible D match to TRBD1 (6 bases). Germline V lookup: CDR1 MNHEY, CDR2 SMNVEV (reference sequence). CDR3 size: 13 residues. Trimming removed 4 bases at V and 6 bases at J, with 12 bases between.

The chain is built from TRBV2 and TRBJ1-5; 8 nucleotides agree with TRBD1. CDR1 is SNHLY and CDR2 is FYNNEI in the germline V gene. V was pared by 4 bases and J by 6 bases, with 8 bases of the junction left unmatched. The CDR3 runs 15 residues. CDR3 protein: CASSVGQGGGQPQHF. Here the CDR3 DNA reads TGTGCCAGCAGTGTAGGACAGGGAGGAGGTCAGCCCCAGCATTTT.

This rearrangement joins TRBV18 to TRBJ1-1; 10 bases are shared with TRBD1. The germline gives CDR1 KGHSH, CDR2 LQKENI. The CDR3 is 16 residues long. The V gene end was trimmed by 5 bases and the J gene end by 7 bases; junction bases not matched to a gene: 13. The CDR3 coding sequence is TGTGCCAGCTCATCACAAGCAGACAGGGGGCAGGGTGAAGCTTTCTTT. This translates into CASSSQADRGQGEAFF.

The CDR3 loop reads CASSWRDPTRNTIYF. CDR3 in DNA: TGTGCCAGCAGCTGGCGGGATCCAACGAGGAACACCATATATTTT. This chain uses TRBV7-9 with TRBJ1-3; D call uncertain. CDR1 is SEHNR, CDR2 FQNEAQ, per germline (reference sequence). V gave up 4 bases and J gave up 7 bases, with 17 bases separating them. This CDR3 is built from 15 residues.

This chain uses TRBV27 with TRBJ2-7; 7 bases map to TRBD1. This CDR3 has 15 residues. V was clipped by 6 bases and J by 0 bases; unmatched bases: 8. Germline CDR1 and CDR2: MNHEY and SMNVEV (reference sequence). In nucleotides, the CDR3 is TGTGCCAGCAGCGCCCCACAGGGGCACTCCTACGAGCAGTACGTC. Amino acids: CASSAPQGHSYEQYV.

This chain links TRBV18 with TRBJ1-3; no reliable D call. This CDR3 region has 16 residues. CDR1 and CDR2 from the germline V gene are KGHSH and LQKENI. V lost 0 bases to trimming and J lost 0 bases, with 9 bases between them. The CDR3 is CASSPPRLSSGNTIYF. DNA for the CDR3: TGTGCCAGCTCACCACCGAGGCTAAGCTCTGGAAACACCATATATTTT.

The chain carries TRBV11-3 and TRBJ2-2; D unresolved. The CDR3 is 13 residues long. Germline CDR1 reads SGHNT; CDR2 reads YENEEA. Between the trimmed V and J ends, which lost 3 bases and 4 bases, there was a span of 6 bases. The CDR3 DNA is TGTGCCAGCAGCTTTGGCTTCACCGGGGAGCTGTTTTTT. Translated: CASSFGFTGELFF.

CDR3 residues: CASAIDGGTGELFF. DNA of the CDR3: TGTGCCAGCGCGATCGACGGGGGCACCGGGGAGCTGTTTTTT. V gene TRBV2 combines with J gene TRBJ2-2, with TRBD2 as a possible D gene (6 bases). The CDR3 loop spans 14 amino acids. V lost 8 bases and J lost 4, with 14 bases in between. Germline V CDR1 and CDR2: SNHLY, FYNNEI.

The chain joins TRBV18 to TRBJ2-4; TRBD1 agrees at 10 bases. The junction had 8 bases not matched to a gene; V was cut back by 5 bases and J by 7 bases. CDR3 length: 15 amino acids. Per the germline V gene, CDR1 is KGHSH and CDR2 is LQKENI. In DNA form, the CDR3 reads TGTGCCAGCTCATCCACCATGGACAGGGGGAACATTCAGTACTTC. Encoded protein: CASSSTMDRGNIQYF. The whole variable domain, filled in from reference TRBV18 and TRBJ2-4, reads NAGVMQNPRHLVRRRGQEARLRCSPMKGHSHVYWYRQLPEEGLKFMVYLQKENIIDESGMPKERFSAEFPKEGPSILRIQQVVRGDSAAYFCASSSTMDRGNIQYFGAGTRLSVL.

V and J are TRBV25-1 and TRBJ1-2; possible D gene TRBD1, 5 bases. Germline CDR1 reads MGHDK; CDR2 reads SYGVNS. The CDR3 spans 14 residues. The V and J ends lost 8 bases and 1 base respectively, with 14 bases between them. CDR3 protein: CASSGWGGNYGYTF. The CDR3 nucleotides are TGTGCCAGCTCCGGGTGGGGGGGTAACTATGGCTACACCTTC.

This chain joins TRBV11-3 and TRBJ1-1, with D perhaps matching TRBD1 (6 bases). Germline V gene data show CDR1 as SGHNT and CDR2 as YENEEA. This CDR3 is 18 amino acids long. Trimming took 0 bases from V and 0 from J, leaving 17 bases between them. The DNA of the CDR3 is TGTGCCAGCAGCTTAGAATCTTTCTCGGCAGGGGTGAACACTGAAGCTTTCTTT. Translating it yields CASSLESFSAGVNTEAFF.

The chain carries TRBV7-8 and TRBJ2-7; 13 nucleotides agree with TRBD2. Germline V CDR1 and CDR2: SGHVS, FQNEAQ. The CDR3 length is 17 residues. J was trimmed by 7 bases and V by 5 bases; bases with no gene match: 14. This chain's CDR3 is CASSTTSGGAALGEQYV. The CDR3 coding sequence is TGTGCCAGCAGCACCACTAGCGGGGGGGCCGCTTTGGGAGAGCAGTACGTC.

The chain employs TRBV11-2 and TRBJ1-5; D might be TRBD1 (5 bases). The CDR3 length is 15 residues. CDR1 and CDR2 (germline): SGHAT, FQNNGV. Trimming cost V 3 bases and J 2 bases, with 11 bases left between them. CDR3 in DNA: TGTGCCAGCAGCTTTCAGGGCTCGGGCAATCAGCCCCAGCATTTT. It specifies CASSFQGSGNQPQHF.

The chain joins TRBV10-2 to TRBJ1-5, with TRBD1 identical over 8 bases. Germline V gene data show CDR1 as WSHSY and CDR2 as SAAADI. This CDR3 comprises 15 residues. J gave up 1 base and V 6 bases, and 5 bases lay outside the gene matches. The CDR3 region has the DNA TGCGCCAGCAGGACAGGGGCGATAAGCAATCAGCCCCAGCATTTT. Translation: CASRTGAISNQPQHF.

The chain uses TRBV5-1 and TRBJ1-6; D might be TRBD1 (6 bases). CDR3 length: 16 amino acids. The V gene lost 3 bases and the J gene lost 7 bases, with 17 bases spanning the gap. Germline CDR1 SGHRS, CDR2 YFSETQ. The CDR3 spells CASSSAGQGLNSPLHF. CDR3 nucleotide sequence: TGCGCCAGCAGCTCAGCCGGGCAGGGGTTAAATTCACCCCTCCACTTT.

The chain joins TRBV10-3 to TRBJ1-6, with TRBD1 matching over 7 bases. V dropped 6 bases and J dropped 5; count of bases not matched to a gene: 7. Germline loops: CDR1 ENHRY, CDR2 SYGVKD. The CDR3 sequence is 15 residues long. The CDR3, as DNA: TGTGCCATCAGGGAAGACAGGGAAAATAATTCACCCCTCCACTTT. This translates into CAIREDRENNSPLHF.

The chain couples TRBV2 to TRBJ1-3; a weak D match, TRBD1 (5 bases). Per the germline V gene, CDR1 is SNHLY and CDR2 is FYNNEI. The CDR3 length is 14 residues. V was clipped by 6 bases and J by 0 bases, with 9 bases between them. The CDR3, as DNA: TGTGCCAGCAGACCGGGACTCTCTGGAAACACCATATATTTT. It specifies CASRPGLSGNTIYF.

The rearrangement links TRBV5-1 to TRBJ2-6; 7 bases agree with TRBD1. CDR1 SGHRS and CDR2 YFSETQ come from the germline V gene. The length of the CDR3 is 16 residues. V trimming: 3 bases; J trimming: 0 bases; junction bases outside the gene matches: 3. The DNA for the CDR3 is TGCGCCAGCAGCTCCTCAGGGGGCTCTGGGGCCAACGTCCTGACTTTC. Residues: CASSSSGGSGANVLTF.

This chain connects TRBV27 to TRBJ1-6; 7 nucleotides match TRBD1. Germline CDR1 MNHEY, CDR2 SMNVEV (reference sequence). The CDR3 is 14 amino acids. V lost 2 bases and J lost 8; bases outside the gene matches: 3. CDR3 sequence reads: CASSLSRGDSPLHF. In DNA, the CDR3 is TGTGCCAGCAGTTTAAGCAGGGGGGATTCACCCCTCCACTTT.

As regards this clone: This sample also contains other DNA sequences that code for the same CDR3. The genes are TRBV3-1 (or the pseudogene TRBV3-2) and TRBJ2-3; 10 positions match TRBD2. The CDR3 totals 15 residues. V lost 4 bases and J lost 3; bases outside the gene matches: 4. Germline V gene lookup returns CDR1 LGHDT and CDR2 YNNKEL (reference sequence). The CDR3 DNA reads TGTGCCAGCAGCCCGAGGACTAGCGGAACAGATACGCAGTATTTT. As protein: CASSPRTSGTDTQYF.

The chain is built from TRBV29-1 and TRBJ1-2; TRBD1 matches 7 bases. V shed 5 bases and J 2 bases; nucleotides not matched to a gene: 5. The germline CDR1 and CDR2 sequences are SQVTM and ANQGSEA. This CDR3 is 13 amino acids long. CDR3 coding DNA: TGCAGCGTTTCAAGGGGGCGGAACTATGGCTACACCTTC. The encoded protein is CSVSRGRNYGYTF.

V and J are TRBV7-9 and TRBJ2-1, with D perhaps TRBD1 (5 bases). Germline CDR1 is SEHNR and CDR2 is FQNEAQ (reference sequence). The ends were cut back, 5 bases at V and 0 bases at J, with 11 bases in the middle. The CDR3 runs to 15 residues. CDR3: CASSHPTVSYNEQFF. For the CDR3, the DNA is TGTGCCAGCAGCCACCCGACAGTCTCCTACAATGAGCAGTTCTTC.

The rearrangement uses TRBV2 and TRBJ1-2, with 9 bases fitting TRBD1. This CDR3 region has 14 residues. CDR1 is SNHLY and CDR2 is FYNNEI in the germline V gene. Trimming at V came to 6 bases and at J to 4 bases, leaving 6 bases not matched to a gene. CDR3 in amino acids: CASRKGQGSYGYTF. The CDR3 DNA sequence: TGTGCCAGCAGGAAGGGACAGGGAAGCTATGGCTACACCTTC.